The clone carrying this TCR beta chain occurred a few times. Antigen unknown. The sample belongs to a study of beta chain features in type 1 diabetes. Study-level background: Age, gender, cell numbers and subset yield matched between patients and controls. Study-level findings and limits: Researchers report that Type 1 diabetes patients had moderately but significantly shorter TCRB CDR3s across all four CD4+ subsets.

Expressed TCRB transcripts were sequenced after all isolated RNA was converted to cDNA. The table came from immunoSEQ multiplex PCR; TCRdb's copy has only in-frame clones and leaves some out. Of a few hundred thousand clones listed, 30% are singletons. Trimming took off 3 bases at V and 1 base at J, with 9 bases between the two ends. Looked up from germline, CDR1 is GTSNPN and CDR2 is SVGIG (reference sequence). CDR3 size: 13 residues. Sample: naive CD4+ T cells from blood. This clonotype was obtained from a man aged 18 to 29 in good health. The chain employs TRBV30 and TRBJ1-1, with D perhaps matching TRBD1 (5 bases). The CDR3 DNA reads TGTGCCTGGAGCGGCGGGACGAACACTGAAGCTTTCTTT. It specifies CAWSGGTNTEAFF.